These 17 T cell receptor beta chains originate from one sample sequenced in a study of cytomegalovirus exposure and HLA in healthy donors. With 60 Vbeta and 13 Jbeta primers, the PCR was carried out. The protocol was immunoSEQ multiplex PCR, while the TCRdb copy is restricted to in-frame clones and leaves out a portion. Of about 82,000 clones in the sample, roughly 84% are singletons; the top ten hold 15% to 20%. Sequencing was done on a sample of PBMCs. These receptors were taken from a man between 65 and 80 years old in good health and CMV-seropositive.

The chain joins TRBV5-1 to TRBJ2-4; 9 bases agree with TRBD1. The trim removed 0 bases at V and 11 bases at J, leaving 9 bases unmatched. The CDR3 is made up of 15 amino acids. CDR1 SGHRS and CDR2 YFSETQ come from the germline V gene. This CDR3 reads CASSLAGDRESVQYF. Here the CDR3 DNA reads TGCGCCAGCAGCTTGGCCGGGGACAGGGAAAGCGTTCAGTACTTC.

V is TRBV7-9 and J is TRBJ1-2; D is unresolved. This CDR3 region has 13 residues. Deletions cut 6 bases from V and 8 bases from J, with 16 bases between. Germline loops: CDR1 SEHNR, CDR2 FQNEAQ (reference sequence). CDR3 DNA sequence: TGTGCCAGCAGTTTTCAGGCCCTGCTCGGCTACACCTTC. Protein product: CASSFQALLGYTF.

In this sample, this clone turned up a few times. V is TRBV4-1 and J is TRBJ1-5; 8 bases line up with TRBD1. The CDR3 runs to 16 residues. V lost 0 bases, J lost 4 bases, and 5 bases stayed unmatched. Germline CDR1 and CDR2: MGHRA and YSYEKL. CDR3 coding DNA: TGCGCCAGCAGCCAAGAACGGACAGGGACAAATCAGCCCCAGCATTTT. Its translation: CASSQERTGTNQPQHF.

This clone has a handful of counts. The V call is TRBV4-1, the J call TRBJ2-1; TRBD2 matches at 7 bases. The CDR3 runs 14 residues. Germline trimming cut 0 bases from V and 7 bases from J; bases unmatched to any gene: 3. Germline lookup yields CDR1 MGHRA and CDR2 YSYEKL. CDR3 sequence reads: CASSQEASGNEQFF. The CDR3 DNA sequence: TGCGCCAGCAGCCAAGAGGCTAGCGGTAATGAGCAGTTCTTC.

In its sample, this clone was seen once. The genes are TRBV9 and TRBJ2-1, with 8 bases aligning to TRBD2. The CDR3 runs to 15 residues. Trimming cost V 0 bases and J 4 bases; bases outside gene matches: 3. CDR1 and CDR2 (germline): SGDLS, YYNGEE. The CDR3 nucleotides read TGTGCCAGCAGCGTAGCACTAGCGGAATACAATGAGCAGTTCTTC. Protein product: CASSVALAEYNEQFF.

In this sample, this clone turned up a few times. The chain joins TRBV19 to TRBJ2-6, with 7 bases aligning to TRBD1. This CDR3 comprises 19 residues. Germline CDR1 reads LNHDA; CDR2 reads SQIVND (reference sequence). V trimming: 7 bases; J trimming: 1 base; junction bases outside the gene matches: 16. CDR3 residues: CASTQWWDMTGSGANVLTF. In nucleotides, the CDR3 is TGTGCCAGTACCCAATGGTGGGACATGACAGGGTCTGGGGCCAACGTCCTGACTTTC.

The rearrangement uses TRBV30 and TRBJ2-5; tentatively, D is TRBD2 (6 bases). This CDR3 region has 14 residues. Germline V gene data show CDR1 as GTSNPN and CDR2 as SVGIG (reference sequence). The V end lost 0 bases, the J end lost 5 bases, and 13 bases lay between the germline ends. The CDR3 spells CAWSVWGLRETQYF. CDR3 DNA: TGTGCCTGGAGTGTATGGGGACTGAGGGAGACCCAGTACTTC.

This CDR3 reads CASSPGREYEQYF. The CDR3 coding sequence is TGTGCCAGCAGTCCGGGACGGGAGTACGAGCAGTACTTC. The chain recombines TRBV28 with TRBJ2-7; possible D gene TRBD2, 6 bases. The V gene lost 5 bases and the J gene lost 4 bases, with 12 bases spanning the gap. This CDR3 is 13 amino acids long. Germline V gene data show CDR1 as MDHEN and CDR2 as SYDVKM.

The chain recombines TRBV9 with TRBJ2-5; 9 nucleotides align to TRBD1. Germline V gene sequence: CDR1 SGDLS, CDR2 YYNGEE. CDR3 length: 17 amino acids. V gave up 0 bases and J gave up 1 base; unmatched junction bases: 7. This CDR3 is CASSVAVGTGIQETQYF. Written as DNA, the CDR3 is TGTGCCAGCAGCGTAGCTGTAGGGACAGGGATCCAAGAGACCCAGTACTTC.

This sequence joins TRBV9 and TRBJ2-6; D is unresolved. Per the germline V gene, CDR1 is SGDLS and CDR2 is YYNGEE. Trimming pared 2 bases from V and 0 bases from J, leaving 9 bases between. This CDR3 region has 16 residues. The CDR3 bases are TGTGCCAGCAGCGTCGGGTTAAGCTCTGGGGCCAACGTCCTGACTTTC. It is translated as CASSVGLSSGANVLTF.

The chain joins TRBV29-1 to TRBJ1-5, with D unclear. Per germline, CDR1 SQVTM and CDR2 ANQGSEA. The V gene lost 4 bases and the J gene lost 5 bases, with 12 bases spanning the gap. The CDR3 totals 13 residues. The CDR3: CSVVGGVDQPQHF. CDR3 in DNA: TGCAGCGTTGTTGGCGGGGTGGATCAGCCCCAGCATTTT.

J is TRBJ1-1 and V is TRBV18, with 8 nucleotides matching TRBD1. Germline assignment: CDR1 KGHSH and CDR2 LQKENI. Trimming cost V 3 bases and J 0 bases; bases outside gene matches: 6. The CDR3 totals 16 residues. CDR3 region: CASSPTGQGMNTEAFF. In DNA, the CDR3 is TGTGCCAGCTCACCCACCGGACAGGGAATGAACACTGAAGCTTTCTTT.

This clone was picked up one time. This chain joins TRBV6-6 and TRBJ2-7; 7 bases are shared with TRBD1. The V gene's germline CDR1 is MNHNY and CDR2 SVGAGI (reference sequence). The CDR3 length is 13 residues. With 4 bases clipped from V and 1 base from J, the junction kept 1 base outside the gene matches. The CDR3 protein is CASSSGQSYEQYF. CDR3 DNA sequence: TGTGCCAGCAGTTCGGGACAGTCCTACGAGCAGTACTTC.

The chain carries TRBV21-1 and TRBJ2-7; TRBD2, as called in the table, went unchecked against the DNA. TRBV21-1 is a pseudogene. The CDR3 loop spans 16 amino acids. The CDR3 sequence: CASSNLRRRAPYEQYF. The CDR3 DNA reads TGTGCCAGCAGCAACCTGCGCCGGAGGGCGCCCTACGAGCAGTACTTC.

CDR3 residues: CASLQGTSNQPQHF. CDR3 sequence (DNA): TGCGCCAGCTTACAGGGTACTAGCAATCAGCCCCAGCATTTT. V and J are TRBV10-2 and TRBJ1-5; the D gene is possibly TRBD1 (6 bases). CDR1 and CDR2 (germline): WSHSY, SAAADI. This CDR3 comprises 14 residues. V gave up 8 bases and J gave up 0 bases, with 11 bases separating them.

The chain carries TRBV5-1 and TRBJ1-3, with TRBD1 as a possible D gene (6 bases). The CDR3 covers 18 residues. The V gene lost 4 bases and the J gene lost 0 bases, with 20 bases spanning the gap. From germline, CDR1 is SGHRS and CDR2 YFSETQ. The CDR3 DNA reads as TGCGCCAGCAGCCTGCTCTTGACAGGCCAGAGCTCTGGAAACACCATATATTTT. Translation gives CASSLLLTGQSSGNTIYF.

The genes are TRBV7-9 and TRBJ2-5; 7 positions agree with TRBD1. CDR3 length: 15 residues. The V and J ends lost 4 bases and 4 bases, in that order; junction bases with no gene match: 9. From germline, CDR1 is SEHNR and CDR2 FQNEAQ (reference sequence). The CDR3 DNA follows: TGTGCCAGCAGCTCCAGACAGGGTAGGGGAGAGACCCAGTACTTC. Translated: CASSSRQGRGETQYF.